Below are 13 T cell receptor beta chains sequenced from a single sample in a study of T cell responses to AZD1222 COVID-19 vaccine. The assay was immunoSEQ multiplex PCR, and TCRdb's table has in-frame clones only and misses some. The profile covers 100,000 or so clones, with about 85% appearing a single time and 2% to 2.5% taken by the ten largest. The source was peripheral blood, collected 28 days after the second AZD1222 dose. The receptor set was obtained from an adult who received the AZD1222 COVID-19 vaccine.

The chain is built from TRBV11-1 and TRBJ2-1, with a possible D match to TRBD2 (6 bases). The CDR3 is made up of 15 amino acids. CDR1 and CDR2 from the germline V gene are SGHAT and FQDESV (reference sequence). The V gene lost 5 bases and the J gene lost 7 bases, with 18 bases spanning the gap. CDR3 region: CASSEGLSLGNEQFF. CDR3 sequence (DNA): TGTGCCAGCAGCGAGGGACTTTCCTTAGGGAATGAGCAGTTCTTC.

The genes are TRBV5-1 and TRBJ2-7; D is ambiguous. V dropped 0 bases and J dropped 0 bases, with 7 bases sitting between them. Germline-derived CDR1 and CDR2 are SGHRS and YFSETQ. CDR3 length: 14 residues. In DNA, the CDR3 is TGCGCCAGCAGCTTGGTTTTGGACTCCTACGAGCAGTACTTC. It encodes CASSLVLDSYEQYF.

The chain has TRBV2 and TRBJ1-1; a possible D gene is TRBD1 (5 bases). With 6 bases removed from V and 1 base from J, the gap between germline ends came to 9 bases. Germline V gives CDR1 SNHLY, CDR2 FYNNEI. This CDR3 is built from 13 residues. The CDR3 coding sequence is TGTGCCAGCAGCTGGGACGGGAACACTGAAGCTTTCTTT. Encoded protein: CASSWDGNTEAFF.

The chain combines TRBV4-2 with TRBJ2-6; TRBD2 might be the D (6 bases). CDR1 is LGHNA, CDR2 YNFKEQ, per germline. The CDR3 covers 20 residues. Trimming stripped 1 base from V and 0 bases from J, with 19 bases between. The CDR3 region is CASSQVGSGVVNSGANVLTF. CDR3 coding DNA: TGTGCCAGCAGCCAAGTAGGGTCGGGGGTCGTCAACTCTGGGGCCAACGTCCTGACTTTC.

The CDR3 DNA follows: TGTGCCACCAGCAGTAACAGGGAGAACACTGAAGCTTTCTTT. As protein: CATSSNRENTEAFF. The rearrangement joins TRBV15 to TRBJ1-1; D perhaps matches TRBD1 (6 bases). V lost 3 bases and J lost 1, with 9 bases in between. CDR3 size: 14 residues. The V gene's germline CDR1 is LNHNV and CDR2 YYDKDF (reference sequence).

This clone has just a few counts. This rearrangement joins TRBV7-9 to TRBJ2-2, with a possible D match to TRBD2 (6 bases). Germline CDR1 is SEHNR and CDR2 is FQNEAQ (reference sequence). CDR3 length equals 15 residues. V shed 4 bases and J shed 3 bases, with 12 bases lying between them. Here the CDR3 DNA reads TGTGCCAGCAGCTCACTAGCATCGGACACCGGGGAGCTGTTTTTT. Translation gives CASSSLASDTGELFF.

The V call is TRBV18, the J call TRBJ1-1; D is undetermined. Per the germline V gene, CDR1 is KGHSH and CDR2 is LQKENI. V gave up 5 bases and J gave up 0 bases, with 10 bases separating them. The CDR3 is 14 residues long. The CDR3: CASSATEMNTEAFF. The CDR3, as DNA: TGTGCCAGCTCAGCTACAGAAATGAACACTGAAGCTTTCTTT.

CDR3 amino acids: CASSLASAGRVVNSPLHF. CDR3 bases: TGTGCCAGCAGCTTGGCCTCAGCGGGGAGGGTTGTAAATTCACCCCTCCACTTT. V usage is TRBV5-4 and J usage is TRBJ1-6, with D unclear. Trimming pared 0 bases from V and 7 bases from J, leaving 20 bases between. Germline assignment: CDR1 SGHNT and CDR2 YYREEE (reference sequence). The CDR3 runs to 18 residues.

The rearrangement uses TRBV5-1 and TRBJ1-1, with 8 bases matching TRBD1. V lost 4 bases, J lost 1 base, and 3 bases stayed unmatched. CDR1 and CDR2 (germline): SGHRS, YFSETQ. The CDR3 covers 14 residues. This chain's CDR3 is CASSPGTGNTEAFF. The CDR3 DNA is TGCGCCAGCAGCCCCGGGACAGGGAACACTGAAGCTTTCTTT.

The chain employs TRBV24-1 and TRBJ2-7; D unresolved. CDR3 size: 15 residues. Trimming took off 5 bases at V and 4 bases at J, with 17 bases between the two ends. Looked up from germline, CDR1 is KGHDR and CDR2 is SFDVKD. CDR3 DNA: TGTGCCACCAGTGGCGTAAAAGACCTTCAATACGAGCAGTACTTC. Translation: CATSGVKDLQYEQYF.

V gene TRBV5-1 combines with J gene TRBJ2-3, with TRBD2 matching 12 bases. Losses at the gene ends were 4 bases for V and 2 bases for J; bases not matched to a gene: 5. Per the germline V gene, CDR1 is SGHRS and CDR2 is YFSETQ. The CDR3 is made up of 16 amino acids. The CDR3 DNA reads TGCGCCAGCAGCCCGGGACTAGCGGGTCTCACAGATACGCAGTATTTT. This translates into CASSPGLAGLTDTQYF. The full variable domain, its missing parts supplied by reference TRBV5-1 and TRBJ2-3, is KAGVTQTPRYLIKTRGQQVTLSCSPISGHRSVSWYQQTPGQGLQFLFEYFSETQRNKGNFPGRFSGRQFSNSRSEMNVSTLELGDSALYLCASSPGLAGLTDTQYFGPGTRLTVL.

The J gene is TRBJ2-2, the V gene TRBV19; no reliable D call. Germline V gene sequence: CDR1 LNHDA, CDR2 SQIVND (reference sequence). V was pared by 3 bases and J by 1 base, with 12 bases between. The CDR3 is 16 amino acids. The CDR3 bases are TGTGCCAGTAGTATTGCGGATTTTCGGAACACCGGGGAGCTGTTTTTT. Translated, it gives CASSIADFRNTGELFF. Full variable domain (missing parts from reference TRBV19 and TRBJ2-2): DGGITQSPKYLFRKEGQNVTLSCEQNLNHDAMYWYRQDPGQGLRLIYYSQIVNDFQKGDIAEGYSVSREKKESFPLTVTSAQKNPTAFYLCASSIADFRNTGELFFGEGSRLTVL.

The chain combines TRBV7-2 with TRBJ1-2; 8 bases agree with TRBD1. Germline V gene lookup returns CDR1 SGHTA and CDR2 FQGNSA. The ends lost 1 base at V and 4 bases at J; junction bases unmatched: 8. There are 16 residues in the CDR3. The CDR3 bases are TGTGCCAGCAGCTTAGGAGGACAGGGATCTCGCTATGGCTACACCTTC. Translating gives CASSLGGQGSRYGYTF.